Following are 20 T cell receptor beta chains from one sample sequenced in a study of beta chain features in type 1 diabetes (dated by TCRdb to the late 2010s). Libraries were made using the immunoSEQ multiplex PCR assay. The entire amount of isolated RNA was reverse transcribed using the High Capacity cDNA Reverse Transcription Kit, so the sequenced TCRB transcripts were expressed ones. TCRdb took this table from immuneACCESS and kept in-frame rearrangements with V and J called. Such tables lack part of the clones; where checked against another copy, unresolved V genes explain under half of the gap, and the rest is unexplained. This sample is represented by roughly 150,000 clones; 8.1% of them were singletons. The ten largest account for 0.65% of the sample. The specimen was central memory CD4+ T cells from blood. These receptors all come from a man between 18 and 29 years old in good health.

This clone was detected only a few times. The CDR3 protein is CASSADSNTGELFF. In DNA, the CDR3 is TGTGCCAGCAGCGCGGACAGCAACACCGGGGAGCTGTTTTTT. The chain uses TRBV11-1 and TRBJ2-2, with D tentatively TRBD1 (6 bases). Per the germline V gene, CDR1 is SGHAT and CDR2 is FQDESV (reference sequence). The CDR3 spans 14 residues. V shed 5 bases and J shed 2 bases, with 9 bases lying between them. The variable domain in full, with the rest retrieved from reference TRBV11-1 and TRBJ2-2, is EAEVAQSPRYKITEKSQAVAFWCDPISGHATLYWYRQILGQGPELLVQFQDESVVDDSQLPKDRFSAERLKGVDSTLKIQPAELGDSAMYLCASSADSNTGELFFGEGSRLTVL.

V is TRBV5-1 and J is TRBJ2-3; the D is unclear. Germline V gives CDR1 SGHRS, CDR2 YFSETQ. CDR3 size: 16 residues. V lost 0 bases and J 0 bases, leaving 11 bases between the germline ends. In DNA, the CDR3 is TGCGCCAGCAGCTTGGGGATCGGGTGGAGCACAGATACGCAGTATTTT. Its translation: CASSLGIGWSTDTQYF. Variable domain in full (rest from reference TRBV5-1 and TRBJ2-3): KAGVTQTPRYLIKTRGQQVTLSCSPISGHRSVSWYQQTPGQGLQFLFEYFSETQRNKGNFPGRFSGRQFSNSRSEMNVSTLELGDSALYLCASSLGIGWSTDTQYFGPGTRLTVL.

This clone was detected only a few times. Within the sample, other DNA sequences also encode this same CDR3. The chain combines TRBV28 with TRBJ1-5; D unresolved. The CDR3 covers 15 residues. Germline V lookup: CDR1 MDHEN, CDR2 SYDVKM. The V end was cut by 3 bases, the J end by 1 base, with 10 bases between. The chain's CDR3 is CASSFGGGSNQPQHF. The DNA for the CDR3 is TGTGCCAGCAGTTTCGGAGGTGGAAGCAATCAGCCCCAGCATTTT.

The V call is TRBV7-2, the J call TRBJ2-5; 10 nucleotides agree with TRBD1. The CDR3 is 16 residues long. Germline V gene data show CDR1 as SGHTA and CDR2 as FQGNSA. Trimming removed 1 base from V and 5 bases from J; junction bases left unmatched: 7. The DNA of the CDR3 is TGTGCCAGCAGCTTAGATAGCGGGACAGGGGTTGAGACCCAGTACTTC. As protein: CASSLDSGTGVETQYF.

The chain is built from TRBV10-3 and TRBJ2-1; D is perhaps TRBD1 (6 bases). CDR1 is ENHRY and CDR2 is SYGVKD in the germline V gene. This CDR3 region has 14 residues. Trimming took off 7 bases at V and 5 bases at J, with 15 bases between the two ends. The CDR3 nucleotides read TGTGCCATCACCTACGGCACAGGGAACAATGAGCAGTTCTTC. Translation: CAITYGTGNNEQFF.

The chain uses TRBV4-3 and TRBJ1-4; TRBD1 matches at 7 bases. CDR1 is LGHNA and CDR2 is YSLEER in the germline V gene. The CDR3 is 14 amino acids. J lost 6 bases, V lost 4 bases, and 5 bases had no gene match. The CDR3 loop reads CASSPLGGDEKLFF. CDR3 in DNA: TGCGCCAGCAGCCCGCTAGGGGGCGATGAAAAACTGTTTTTT.

This clone was detected ten times or more. J is TRBJ1-1 and V is TRBV18; D remains unclear. The V end lost 9 bases, the J end lost 1 base, and 12 bases lay between the germline ends. The germline V gene encodes CDR1 KGHSH and CDR2 LQKENI. The CDR3 has 13 residues. The CDR3 nucleotides read TGTGCCAGTCGCGTAGGAGGGAACACTGAAGCTTTCTTT. It encodes CASRVGGNTEAFF. The full variable domain, its missing parts supplied by reference TRBV18 and TRBJ1-1, is NAGVMQNPRHLVRRRGQEARLRCSPMKGHSHVYWYRQLPEEGLKFMVYLQKENIIDESGMPKERFSAEFPKEGPSILRIQQVVRGDSAAYFCASRVGGNTEAFFGQGTRLTVV.

This clone was detected only a few times. The chain links TRBV5-5 to TRBJ1-4; TRBD1 is a possible D gene (6 bases). The CDR3 runs 16 residues. Germline-derived CDR1 and CDR2 are SGHKS and YYEKEE (reference sequence). Between the trimmed V and J ends, which lost 4 bases and 4 bases, there was a span of 17 bases. The CDR3 region is CASSQRPDRINEKLFF. The CDR3 bases are TGTGCCAGCAGCCAAAGACCAGACAGGATTAATGAAAAACTGTTTTTT.

This clone was counted ten times or more. CDR3 sequence reads: CASSWESSGANVLTF. The CDR3 DNA follows: TGTGCCAGCAGCTGGGAGAGCTCTGGGGCCAACGTCCTGACTTTC. V and J are TRBV7-8 and TRBJ2-6, with a weak D call TRBD2 (5 bases). Germline V lookup: CDR1 SGHVS, CDR2 FQNEAQ. Trimming pared 4 bases from V and 0 bases from J, leaving 7 bases between. The length of the CDR3 is 15 residues.

This chain connects TRBV6-6 to TRBJ1-2, with TRBD1 identical over 8 bases. Germline loops: CDR1 MNHNY, CDR2 SVGAGI (reference sequence). The CDR3 sequence is 13 residues long. The V segment lost 6 bases and the J segment 8 bases; nucleotides outside the gene matches: 8. CDR3 bases: TGTGCCAGCAGCGGACAGGGCCCCAGGGGCTACACCTTC. Translated: CASSGQGPRGYTF.

The chain is built from TRBV18 and TRBJ2-5; 7 nucleotides align to TRBD2. Near its end, the DNA agrees better with TRBJ2-7, so the J call may be wrong. Germline V lookup: CDR1 KGHSH, CDR2 LQKENI. CDR3 length equals 14 residues. The CDR3 reads CASSPGGTPNEQYF. The CDR3 DNA is TGTGCCAGCTCACCGGGAGGGACTCCCAACGAGCAGTACTTC.

This clone occurred a few times. The V gene is TRBV10-3, the J gene TRBJ2-7, with TRBD1 matching over 7 bases. The germline CDR1 and CDR2 sequences are ENHRY and SYGVKD. The ends lost 6 bases at V and 5 bases at J; junction bases unmatched: 10. The CDR3 contains 14 residues. CDR3 loop: CAIRRTGARDEQYF. The CDR3 DNA reads TGTGCCATCAGACGAACAGGGGCCCGCGACGAGCAGTACTTC.

This clone has only a few counts. The genes are TRBV5-1 and TRBJ1-1; 8 positions match TRBD1. CDR1 and CDR2 from the germline V gene are SGHRS and YFSETQ. This CDR3 region has 15 residues. J gave up 6 bases and V 0 bases, and 7 bases lay outside the gene matches. The CDR3 DNA follows: TGCGCCAGCAGCTTGGGGGCAGGGGGCGCTTCTGAAGCTTTCTTT. This gives the protein CASSLGAGGASEAFF.

In its sample, this clone was seen many times. The chain joins TRBV20-1 to TRBJ2-3; a weak D match, TRBD2 (5 bases). Germline V gene sequence: CDR1 DFQATT, CDR2 SNEGSKA (reference sequence). CDR3 length equals 11 residues. The germline V and J ends were trimmed by 5 bases and 6 bases, with 9 bases remaining between them. The CDR3 nucleotides read TGCAGTGCTGCCGACTACGATACGCAGTATTTT. Translation: CSAADYDTQYF.

In the case of this clone: The junction does not match germline at one end; this may be a read error. This sequence joins TRBV6-1 and TRBJ2-1; 11 bases line up with TRBD2. The CDR3 sequence is 12 residues long. Germline V gene data show CDR1 as MNHNS and CDR2 as SASEGT. CDR3 in amino acids: CASSLRGTSGVF. The DNA of the CDR3 is TGTGCCAGCAGCCTACGGGGGACTAGCGGTGTCTTC.

This chain links TRBV5-1 with TRBJ1-6, with 10 bases that match TRBD1. V was clipped by 3 bases and J by 10 bases; unmatched bases: 7. The CDR3 has 15 amino acids. CDR1 is SGHRS and CDR2 is YFSETQ in the germline V gene. The DNA of the CDR3 is TGCGCCAGCAGCTCCCCGGGACAGGGGATCTCACCCCTCCACTTT. The encoded protein is CASSSPGQGISPLHF.

At least ten counts were recorded for this clone. J is TRBJ2-2 and V is TRBV11-1; 10 bases align to TRBD1. The CDR3 sequence is 14 residues long. With V trimmed by 5 bases and J by 5 bases, 2 bases remained unmatched. CDR1 is SGHAT, CDR2 FQDESV, per germline (reference sequence). The CDR3 DNA follows: TGTGCCAGCAGCGTGGGACAGGGGACCGGGGAGCTGTTTTTT. Translation gives CASSVGQGTGELFF.

The chain is built from TRBV11-2 and TRBJ2-6; D may be TRBD2 (6 bases). The CDR3 is 14 residues long. V lost 10 bases to trimming and J lost 4 bases, with 14 bases between them. CDR1 and CDR2 (germline): SGHAT, FQNNGV. CDR3 sequence reads: CATTGVGGANVLTF. DNA for the CDR3: TGTGCCACGACGGGGGTTGGCGGGGCCAACGTCCTGACTTTC.

This rearrangement joins TRBV29-1 to TRBJ2-7, with 7 bases that match TRBD2. The germline CDR1 and CDR2 sequences are SQVTM and ANQGSEA. The CDR3 has 11 amino acids. Trimming at V came to 5 bases and at J to 6 bases, leaving 4 bases not matched to a gene. For the CDR3, the DNA is TGCAGCGTTACTAGCGCTGCCGAGCAGTACTTC. This encodes CSVTSAAEQYF.

V is TRBV7-2 and J is TRBJ2-2; 9 bases fit TRBD2. Germline assignment: CDR1 SGHTA and CDR2 FQGNSA. This CDR3 has 15 residues. V was clipped by 5 bases and J by 0 bases; unmatched bases: 1. In nucleotides, the CDR3 is TGTGCCAGCAGCCAGCGGGGGGCGAACACCGGGGAGCTGTTTTTT. It encodes CASSQRGANTGELFF.